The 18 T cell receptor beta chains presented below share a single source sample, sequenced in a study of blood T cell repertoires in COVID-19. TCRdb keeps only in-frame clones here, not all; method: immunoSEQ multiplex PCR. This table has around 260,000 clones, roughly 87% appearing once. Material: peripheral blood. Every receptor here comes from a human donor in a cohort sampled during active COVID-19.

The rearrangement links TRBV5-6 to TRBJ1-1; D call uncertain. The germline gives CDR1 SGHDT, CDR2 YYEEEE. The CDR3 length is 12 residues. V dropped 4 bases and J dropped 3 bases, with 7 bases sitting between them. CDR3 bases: TGTGCCAGCAGCCGGCGGGACACTGAAGCTTTCTTT. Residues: CASSRRDTEAFF.

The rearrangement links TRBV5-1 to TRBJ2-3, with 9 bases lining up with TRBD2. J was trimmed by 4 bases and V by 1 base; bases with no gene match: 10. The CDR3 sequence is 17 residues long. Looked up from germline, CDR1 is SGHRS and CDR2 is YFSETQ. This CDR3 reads CASSLRPRGGASDTQYF. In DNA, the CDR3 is TGCGCCAGCAGCTTGAGGCCCCGCGGGGGGGCGTCAGATACGCAGTATTTT.

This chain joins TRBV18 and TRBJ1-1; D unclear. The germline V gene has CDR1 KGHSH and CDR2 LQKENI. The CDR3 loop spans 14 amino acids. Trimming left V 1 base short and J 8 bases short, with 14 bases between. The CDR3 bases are TGTGCCAGCTCACCACTTCACGGGTTGATGGAAGCTTTCTTT. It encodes CASSPLHGLMEAFF.

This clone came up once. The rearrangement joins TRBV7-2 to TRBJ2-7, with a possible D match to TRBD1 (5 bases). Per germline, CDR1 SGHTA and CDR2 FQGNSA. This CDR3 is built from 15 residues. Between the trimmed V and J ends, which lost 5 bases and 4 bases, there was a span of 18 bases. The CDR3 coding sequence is TGTGCCAGCAGCCCCATAGGGGCCCGAATTTACGAGCAGTACTTC. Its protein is CASSPIGARIYEQYF.

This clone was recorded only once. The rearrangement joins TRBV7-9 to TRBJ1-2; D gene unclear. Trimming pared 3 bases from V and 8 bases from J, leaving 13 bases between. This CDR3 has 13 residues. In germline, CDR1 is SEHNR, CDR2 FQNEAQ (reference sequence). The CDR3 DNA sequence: TGTGCCAGCAGCTTTTTCGAGGAGGAGGGCTACACCTTC. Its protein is CASSFFEEEGYTF.

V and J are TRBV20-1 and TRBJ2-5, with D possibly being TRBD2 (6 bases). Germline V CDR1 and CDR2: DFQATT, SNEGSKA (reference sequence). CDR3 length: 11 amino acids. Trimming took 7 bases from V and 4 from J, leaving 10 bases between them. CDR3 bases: TGCAGTGGGGGGGTACTAGAGACCCAGTACTTC. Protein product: CSGGVLETQYF.

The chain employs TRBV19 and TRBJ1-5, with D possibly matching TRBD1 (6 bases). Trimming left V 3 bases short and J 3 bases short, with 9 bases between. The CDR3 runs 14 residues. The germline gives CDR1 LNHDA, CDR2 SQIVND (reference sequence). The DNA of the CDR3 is TGTGCCAGTAGTATCTGGGACAACAATCAGCCCCAGCATTTT. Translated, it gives CASSIWDNNQPQHF.

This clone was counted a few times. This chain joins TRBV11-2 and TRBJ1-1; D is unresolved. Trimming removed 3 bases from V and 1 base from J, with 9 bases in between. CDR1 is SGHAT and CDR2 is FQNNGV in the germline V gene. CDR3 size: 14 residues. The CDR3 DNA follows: TGTGCCAGCAGCTTCGGTGGAGGGAACACTGAAGCTTTCTTT. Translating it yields CASSFGGGNTEAFF. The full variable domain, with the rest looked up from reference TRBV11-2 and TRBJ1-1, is EAGVAQSPRYKIIEKRQSVAFWCNPISGHATLYWYQQILGQGPKLLIQFQNNGVVDDSQLPKDRFSAERLKGVDSTLKIQPAKLEDSAVYLCASSFGGGNTEAFFGQGTRLTVV.

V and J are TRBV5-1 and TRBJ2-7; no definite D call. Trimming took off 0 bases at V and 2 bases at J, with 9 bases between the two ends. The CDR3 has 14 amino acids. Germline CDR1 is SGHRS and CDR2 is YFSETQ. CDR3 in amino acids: CASSLVGPAYEQYF. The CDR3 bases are TGCGCCAGCAGCTTGGTCGGTCCGGCCTACGAGCAGTACTTC.

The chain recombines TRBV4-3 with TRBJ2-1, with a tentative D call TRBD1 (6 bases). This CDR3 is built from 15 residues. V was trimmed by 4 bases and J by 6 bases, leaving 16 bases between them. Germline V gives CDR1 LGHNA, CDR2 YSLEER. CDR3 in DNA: TGCGCCAGCAGCCTCTGGGACAAGGAACTCAATGAGCAGTTCTTC. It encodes CASSLWDKELNEQFF.

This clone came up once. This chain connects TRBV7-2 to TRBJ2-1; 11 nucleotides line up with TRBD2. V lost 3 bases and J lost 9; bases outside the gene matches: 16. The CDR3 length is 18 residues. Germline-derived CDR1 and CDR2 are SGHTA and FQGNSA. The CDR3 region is CASSLLAGGLVLGSEQFF. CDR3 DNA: TGTGCCAGCAGCTTGTTAGCGGGGGGGCTCGTCCTCGGAAGTGAGCAGTTCTTC.

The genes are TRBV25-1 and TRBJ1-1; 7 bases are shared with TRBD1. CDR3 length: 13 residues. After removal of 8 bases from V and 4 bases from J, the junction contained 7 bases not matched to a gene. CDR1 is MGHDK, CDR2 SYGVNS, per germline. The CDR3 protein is CASWSTGLTEAFF. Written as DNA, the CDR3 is TGTGCCAGCTGGTCGACAGGGCTCACTGAAGCTTTCTTT.

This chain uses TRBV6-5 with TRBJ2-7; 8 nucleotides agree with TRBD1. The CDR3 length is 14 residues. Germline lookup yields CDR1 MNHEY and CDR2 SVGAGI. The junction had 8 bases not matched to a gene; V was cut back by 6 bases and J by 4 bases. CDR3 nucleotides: TGTGCCAGCAGAGGACAGGGAAGGCCTTACGAGCAGTACTTC. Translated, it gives CASRGQGRPYEQYF.

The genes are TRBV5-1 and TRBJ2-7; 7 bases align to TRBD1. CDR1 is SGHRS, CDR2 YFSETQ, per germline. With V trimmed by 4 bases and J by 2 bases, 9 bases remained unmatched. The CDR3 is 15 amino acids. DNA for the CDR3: TGCGCCAGCAGCCCCGACAGGGCTTGGCCCTACGAGCAGTACTTC. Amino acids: CASSPDRAWPYEQYF.

CDR3 sequence reads: CASSQDPNSGQPNYGYTF. CDR3 coding DNA: TGCGCCAGCAGCCAAGATCCTAACTCGGGACAGCCTAACTATGGCTACACCTTC. The V call is TRBV4-1, the J call TRBJ1-2; TRBD1 aligns across 7 bases. Germline loops: CDR1 MGHRA, CDR2 YSYEKL. CDR3 length: 18 amino acids. V lost 0 bases, J lost 0 bases, and 10 bases stayed unmatched.

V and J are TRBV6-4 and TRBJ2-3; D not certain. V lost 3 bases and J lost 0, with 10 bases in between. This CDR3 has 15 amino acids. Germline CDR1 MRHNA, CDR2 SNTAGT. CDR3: CASSEEHLSTDTQYF. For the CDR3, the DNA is TGTGCCAGCAGTGAAGAACATTTGAGCACAGATACGCAGTATTTT.

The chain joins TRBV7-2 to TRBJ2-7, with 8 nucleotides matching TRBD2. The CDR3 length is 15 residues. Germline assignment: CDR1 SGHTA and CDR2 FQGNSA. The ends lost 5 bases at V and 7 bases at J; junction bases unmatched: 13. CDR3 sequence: CASSPPGLGRGEQYF. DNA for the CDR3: TGTGCCAGCAGCCCCCCGGGACTAGGCAGAGGGGAGCAGTACTTC.

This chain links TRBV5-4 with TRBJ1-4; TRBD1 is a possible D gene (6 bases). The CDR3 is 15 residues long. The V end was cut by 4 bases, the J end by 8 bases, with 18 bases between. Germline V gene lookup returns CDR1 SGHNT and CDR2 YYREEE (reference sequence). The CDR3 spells CASSQRDKGVEKLFF. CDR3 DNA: TGTGCCAGCAGCCAGCGGGACAAGGGGGTCGAAAAACTGTTTTTT.